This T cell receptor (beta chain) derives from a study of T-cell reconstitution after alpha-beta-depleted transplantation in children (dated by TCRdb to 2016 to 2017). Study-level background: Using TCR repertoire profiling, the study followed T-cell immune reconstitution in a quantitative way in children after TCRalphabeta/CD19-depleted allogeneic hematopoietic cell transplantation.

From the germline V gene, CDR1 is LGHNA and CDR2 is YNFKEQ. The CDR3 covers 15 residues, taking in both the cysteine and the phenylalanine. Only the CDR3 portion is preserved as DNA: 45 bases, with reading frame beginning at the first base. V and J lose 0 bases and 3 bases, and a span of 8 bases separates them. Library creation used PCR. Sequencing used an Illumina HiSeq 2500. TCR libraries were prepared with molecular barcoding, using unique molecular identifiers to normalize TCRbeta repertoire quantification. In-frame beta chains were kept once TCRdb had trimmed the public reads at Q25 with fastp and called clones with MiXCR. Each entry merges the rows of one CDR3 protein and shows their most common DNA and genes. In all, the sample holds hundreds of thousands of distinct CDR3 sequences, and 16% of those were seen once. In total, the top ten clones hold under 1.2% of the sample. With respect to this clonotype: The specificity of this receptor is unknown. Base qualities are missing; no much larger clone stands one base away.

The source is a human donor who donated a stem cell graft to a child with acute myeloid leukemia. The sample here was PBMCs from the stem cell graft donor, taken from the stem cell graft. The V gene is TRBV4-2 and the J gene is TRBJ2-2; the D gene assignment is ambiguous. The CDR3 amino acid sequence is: CASSQEPQYTGELFF. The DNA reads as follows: TGTGCCAGCAGCCAAGAACCACAGTACACCGGGGAGCTGTTTTTT.